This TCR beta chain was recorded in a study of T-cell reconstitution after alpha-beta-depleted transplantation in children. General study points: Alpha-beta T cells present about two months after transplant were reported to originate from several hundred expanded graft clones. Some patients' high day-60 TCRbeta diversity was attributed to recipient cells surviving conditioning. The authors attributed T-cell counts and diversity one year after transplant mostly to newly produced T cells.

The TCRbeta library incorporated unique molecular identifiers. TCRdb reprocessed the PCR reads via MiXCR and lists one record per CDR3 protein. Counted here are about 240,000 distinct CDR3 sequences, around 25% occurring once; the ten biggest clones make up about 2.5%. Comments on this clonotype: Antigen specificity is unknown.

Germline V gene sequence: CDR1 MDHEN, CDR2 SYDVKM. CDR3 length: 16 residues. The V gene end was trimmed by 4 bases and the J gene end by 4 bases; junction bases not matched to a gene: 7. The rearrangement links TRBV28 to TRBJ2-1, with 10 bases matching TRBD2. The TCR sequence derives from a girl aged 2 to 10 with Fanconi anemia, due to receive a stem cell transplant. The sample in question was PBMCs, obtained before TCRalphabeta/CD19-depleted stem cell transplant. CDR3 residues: CASSSTAGGLYNEQFF. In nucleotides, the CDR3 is TGTGCCAGCAGTTCCACAGCGGGAGGGCTATACAATGAGCAGTTCTTC.